This section outlines one T cell receptor (beta chain) sequence together with its context. The sample comes from a study of Ad26.COV2.S vaccination and SARS-CoV-2 variants. Treatment indicated: roughly 18 received Ad26.COV2.S at low or high dose, single or two shots; 5 received placebo; per-sample allocation not given. Sampling was performed 63 days after the first vaccine or placebo injection. TCRdb's copy holds only in-frame clones and misses some; the assay was immunoSEQ multiplex PCR. The sample contains under 250,000 clones, roughly nine tenths of which appear only once. CDR3 length equals 17 residues. Trimming took off 2 bases at V and 12 bases at J, with 23 bases between the two ends. The germline CDR1 and CDR2 sequences are MNHEY and SMNVEV (reference sequence).

This material consisted of peripheral blood, taken in a trial of Ad26.COV2.S vaccine versus placebo. This TCR derives from a person aged 18-60 years who received the Ad26.COV2.S COVID-19 vaccine or a placebo. The chain is built from TRBV27 and TRBJ1-6; no definite D call. CDR3: CASSLKIGDARKLPLHF. CDR3 DNA sequence: TGTGCCAGCAGTTTAAAAATAGGAGACGCTCGAAAATTACCCCTCCACTTT.